This TCR beta chain appears in the sequencing data of a study of blood T cell repertoires in COVID-19. Per the original methods: Estimation of nucleated cell counts was performed using reference gene primer amplification. Some clones are missing from TCRdb's copy, which holds only in-frame ones; the method was immunoSEQ multiplex PCR. For V, J and clone size, that table is used; D and trimming come from the DNA. Of about 300,000 clones in the sample, 80% to 95% were seen once. Participant ages covered roughly 18 to 89 years across some 25 US areas. Cohorts were assigned according to the clinical history that participants reported. Recovery meant two consecutive negative NP/OP PCR tests, professional clearance, or resolved symptoms. The CDR3 spans 17 residues. Unmatched junction bases numbered 7, after V lost 0 bases and J lost 0 bases. CDR1 MGHRA and CDR2 YSYEKL come from the germline V gene.

Sequenced: PBMCs or T cells enriched from blood (not recorded which). The receptor's source is a woman aged 25-40 years who had recovered from COVID-19. The rearrangement joins TRBV4-1 to TRBJ2-5, with 7 bases aligning to TRBD2. CDR3 in DNA: TGCGCCAGCAGCCAAGATTGGTCTAGCGGTAACCAAGAGACCCAGTACTTC. This gives the protein CASSQDWSSGNQETQYF.